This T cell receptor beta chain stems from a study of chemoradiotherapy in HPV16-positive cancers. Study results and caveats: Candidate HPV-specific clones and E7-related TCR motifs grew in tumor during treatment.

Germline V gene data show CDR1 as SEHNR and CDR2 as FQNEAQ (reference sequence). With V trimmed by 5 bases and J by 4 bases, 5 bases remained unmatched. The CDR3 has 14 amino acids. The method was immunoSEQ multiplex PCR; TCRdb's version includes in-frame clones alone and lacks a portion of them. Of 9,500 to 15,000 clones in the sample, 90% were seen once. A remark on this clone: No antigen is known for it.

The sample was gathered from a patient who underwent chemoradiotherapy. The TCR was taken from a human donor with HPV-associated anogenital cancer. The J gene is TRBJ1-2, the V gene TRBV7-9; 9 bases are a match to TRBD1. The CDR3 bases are TGTGCCAGCAGCCGTGGACAGGGGATCTATGGCTACACCTTC. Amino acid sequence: CASSRGQGIYGYTF. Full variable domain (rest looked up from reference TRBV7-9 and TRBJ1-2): DTGVSQNPRHKITKRGQNVTFRCDPISEHNRLYWYRQTLGQGPEFLTYFQNEAQLEKSRLLSDRFSAERPKGSFSTLEIQRTEQGDSAMYLCASSRGQGIYGYTFGSGTRLTVV.